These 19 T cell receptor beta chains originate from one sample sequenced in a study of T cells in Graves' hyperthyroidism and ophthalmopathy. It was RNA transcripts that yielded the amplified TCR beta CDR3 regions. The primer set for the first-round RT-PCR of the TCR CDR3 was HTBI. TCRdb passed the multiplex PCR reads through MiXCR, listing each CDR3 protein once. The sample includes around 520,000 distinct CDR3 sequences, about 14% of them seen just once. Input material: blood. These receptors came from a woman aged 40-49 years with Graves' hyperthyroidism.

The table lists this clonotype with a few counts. The CDR3 DNA reads TGTGCCAGCAGTTTCGAAATGGCGACCTACGAGCAGTACTTC. It specifies CASSFEMATYEQYF. V is TRBV28 and J is TRBJ2-7; D remains ambiguous. Germline V CDR1 and CDR2: MDHEN, SYDVKM. Trimming left V 3 bases short and J 2 bases short, with 11 bases between. There are 14 residues in the CDR3.

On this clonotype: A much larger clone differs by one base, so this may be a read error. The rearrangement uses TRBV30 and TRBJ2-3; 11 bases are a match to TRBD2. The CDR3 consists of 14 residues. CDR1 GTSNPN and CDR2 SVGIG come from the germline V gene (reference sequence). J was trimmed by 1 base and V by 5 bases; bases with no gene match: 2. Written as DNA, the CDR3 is TGTGCCTGGGGGACTAGCGGAGGCACAGATACGCAGTATTTT. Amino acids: CAWGTSGGTDTQYF.

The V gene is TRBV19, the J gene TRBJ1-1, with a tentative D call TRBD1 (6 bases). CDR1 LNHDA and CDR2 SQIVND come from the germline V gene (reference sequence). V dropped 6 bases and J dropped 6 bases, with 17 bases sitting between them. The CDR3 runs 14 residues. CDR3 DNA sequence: TGTGCCAGTAGCGGTGTAGGGGGGACATCTGAAGCTTTCTTT. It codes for CASSGVGGTSEAFF.

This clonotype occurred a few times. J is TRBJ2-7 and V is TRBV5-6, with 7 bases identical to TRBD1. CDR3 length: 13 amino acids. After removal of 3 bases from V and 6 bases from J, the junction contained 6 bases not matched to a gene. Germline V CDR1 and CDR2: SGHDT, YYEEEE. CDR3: CASSSTAGGEQYF. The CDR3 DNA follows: TGTGCCAGCAGCTCTACCGCAGGGGGCGAGCAGTACTTC.

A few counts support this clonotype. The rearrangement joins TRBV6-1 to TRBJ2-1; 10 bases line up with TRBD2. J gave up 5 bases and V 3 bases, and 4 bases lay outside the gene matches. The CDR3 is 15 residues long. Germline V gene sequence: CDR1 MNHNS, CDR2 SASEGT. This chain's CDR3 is CASSDWTSGDNEQFF. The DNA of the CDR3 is TGTGCCAGCAGTGATTGGACTAGCGGAGACAATGAGCAGTTCTTC.

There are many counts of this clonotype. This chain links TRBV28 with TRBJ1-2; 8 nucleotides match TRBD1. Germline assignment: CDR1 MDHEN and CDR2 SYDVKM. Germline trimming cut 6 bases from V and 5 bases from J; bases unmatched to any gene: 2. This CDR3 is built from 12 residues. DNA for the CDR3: TGTGCCAGCAGCAACAGGGGGTATGGCTACACCTTC. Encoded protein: CASSNRGYGYTF.

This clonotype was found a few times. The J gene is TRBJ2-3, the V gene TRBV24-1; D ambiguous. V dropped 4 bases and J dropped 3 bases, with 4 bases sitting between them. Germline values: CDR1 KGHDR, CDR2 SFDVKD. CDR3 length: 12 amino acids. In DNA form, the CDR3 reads TGTGCCACCAGTGAGACAACAGATACGCAGTATTTT. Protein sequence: CATSETTDTQYF.

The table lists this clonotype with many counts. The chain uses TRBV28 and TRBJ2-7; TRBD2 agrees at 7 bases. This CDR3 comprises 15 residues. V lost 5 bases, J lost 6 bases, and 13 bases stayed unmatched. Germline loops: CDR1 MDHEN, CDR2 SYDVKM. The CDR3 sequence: CASSPLGGGTREQYF. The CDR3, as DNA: TGTGCCAGCAGTCCGCTTGGGGGGGGAACTCGCGAGCAGTACTTC.

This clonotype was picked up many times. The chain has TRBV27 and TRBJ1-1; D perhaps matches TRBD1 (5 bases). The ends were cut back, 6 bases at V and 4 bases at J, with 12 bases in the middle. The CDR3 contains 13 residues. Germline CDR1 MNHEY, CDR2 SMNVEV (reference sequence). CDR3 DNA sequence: TGTGCCAGCAGGGGGGGGGTGACCACTGAAGCTTTCTTT. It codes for CASRGGVTTEAFF.

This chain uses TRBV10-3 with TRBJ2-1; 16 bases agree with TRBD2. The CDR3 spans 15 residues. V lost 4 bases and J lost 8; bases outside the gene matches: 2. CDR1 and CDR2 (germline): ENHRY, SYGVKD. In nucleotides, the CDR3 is TGTGCCATCAGTGGGGGACTAGCGGGAGGGGATGAGCAGTTCTTC. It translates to CAISGGLAGGDEQFF.

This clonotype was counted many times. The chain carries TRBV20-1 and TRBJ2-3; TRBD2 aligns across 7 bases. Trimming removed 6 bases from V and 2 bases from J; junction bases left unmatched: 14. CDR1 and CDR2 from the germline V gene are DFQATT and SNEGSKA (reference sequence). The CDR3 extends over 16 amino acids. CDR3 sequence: CSAVTPSGGFTDTQYF. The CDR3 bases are TGCAGTGCCGTAACCCCCTCCGGGGGGTTCACAGATACGCAGTATTTT.

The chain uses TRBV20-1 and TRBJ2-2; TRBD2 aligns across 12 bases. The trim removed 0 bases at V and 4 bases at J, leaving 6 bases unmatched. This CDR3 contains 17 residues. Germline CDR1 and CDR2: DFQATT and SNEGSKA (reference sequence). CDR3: CSARDPSGRAGTGELFF. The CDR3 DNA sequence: TGCAGTGCTAGAGATCCTAGCGGGAGGGCCGGCACCGGGGAGCTGTTTTTT.

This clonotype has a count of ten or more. The CDR3: CASSGKVQERHNEQFF. DNA of the CDR3: TGTGCCAGCAGCGGGAAAGTACAGGAGCGCCACAATGAGCAGTTCTTC. The chain joins TRBV2 to TRBJ2-1; tentatively, D is TRBD1 or TRBD2 (5 bases each). The CDR3 is 16 residues long. Germline V CDR1 and CDR2: SNHLY, FYNNEI. The germline V and J ends were trimmed by 6 bases and 5 bases, with 20 bases remaining between them.

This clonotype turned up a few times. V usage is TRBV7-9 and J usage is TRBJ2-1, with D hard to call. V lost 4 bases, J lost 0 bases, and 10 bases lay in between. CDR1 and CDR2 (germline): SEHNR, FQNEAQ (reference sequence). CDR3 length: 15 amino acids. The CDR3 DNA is TGTGCCAGCAGCTCGATGGGAAACTCCTACAATGAGCAGTTCTTC. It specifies CASSSMGNSYNEQFF.

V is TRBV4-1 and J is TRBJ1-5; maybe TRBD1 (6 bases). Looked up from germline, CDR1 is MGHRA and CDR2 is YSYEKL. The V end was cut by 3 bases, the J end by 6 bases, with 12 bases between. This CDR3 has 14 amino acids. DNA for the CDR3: TGCGCCAGCAGCCAGGCAGGACAGTCTCAGCCCCAGCATTTT. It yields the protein CASSQAGQSQPQHF.

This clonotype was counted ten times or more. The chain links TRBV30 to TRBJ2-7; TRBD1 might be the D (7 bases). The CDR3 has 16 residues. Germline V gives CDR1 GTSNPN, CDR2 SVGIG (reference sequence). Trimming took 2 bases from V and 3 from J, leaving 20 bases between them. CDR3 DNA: TGTGCCTGGAGTTCGCGGAGGGGACAGACTCACTACGAGCAGTACTTC. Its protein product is CAWSSRRGQTHYEQYF.

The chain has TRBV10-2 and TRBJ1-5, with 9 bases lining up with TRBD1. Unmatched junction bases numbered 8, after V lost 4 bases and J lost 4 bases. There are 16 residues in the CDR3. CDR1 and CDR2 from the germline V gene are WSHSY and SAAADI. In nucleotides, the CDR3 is TGCGCCAGCAGTGGATCACCGACAGGGGGGAATCAGCCCCAGCATTTT. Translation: CASSGSPTGGNQPQHF.

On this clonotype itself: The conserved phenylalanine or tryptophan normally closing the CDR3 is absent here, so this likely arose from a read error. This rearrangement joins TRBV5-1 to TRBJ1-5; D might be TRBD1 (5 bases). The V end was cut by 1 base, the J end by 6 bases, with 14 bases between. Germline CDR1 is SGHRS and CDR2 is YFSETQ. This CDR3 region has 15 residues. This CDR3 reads CASSLSGERSQPQHS. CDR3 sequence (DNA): TGCGCCAGCAGCTTGTCGGGGGAGAGGAGTCAGCCCCAGCATTCT.

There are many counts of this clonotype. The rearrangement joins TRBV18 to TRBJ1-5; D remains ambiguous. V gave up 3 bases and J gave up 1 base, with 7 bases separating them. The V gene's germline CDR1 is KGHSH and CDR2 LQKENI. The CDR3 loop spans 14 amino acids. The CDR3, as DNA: TGTGCCAGCTCACCGGCTATGAGCAATCAGCCCCAGCATTTT. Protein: CASSPAMSNQPQHF.